The 10 T cell receptor beta chains below all came from one sample that was sequenced in a study of T-cell reconstitution after alpha-beta-depleted transplantation in children. As it was prepared, the TCRbeta library received unique molecular identifiers. Via MiXCR, TCRdb re-called the PCR reads, giving one row per CDR3 protein. The sample yields under 300,000 distinct CDR3 sequences, over 9.5% seen once. The sequencing here drew on PBMCs from the stem cell graft donor, taken from the stem cell graft. These receptors originate from a human donor who donated a stem cell graft to a child with SCID.

This clonotype was recorded at least ten times. The V and J genes are TRBV7-2 and TRBJ1-5; D remains ambiguous. Germline V CDR1 and CDR2: SGHTA, FQGNSA. The CDR3 contains 14 residues. The V gene lost 2 bases and the J gene lost 4 bases, with 9 bases spanning the gap. The chain's CDR3 is CASSLKAVNQPQHF. CDR3 bases: TGTGCCAGCAGCTTAAAGGCAGTTAATCAGCCCCAGCATTTT.

This clonotype was seen at least ten times. The CDR3 loop is CASSYSSGRIGTEAFF. The CDR3 DNA reads TGTGCCAGCAGTTACTCGAGTGGGAGAATAGGCACTGAAGCTTTCTTT. V and J are TRBV6-2 or TRBV6-3 and TRBJ1-1; D is unresolved. The germline V gene encodes CDR1 MNHEY and CDR2 SVGEGT. V shed 0 bases and J shed 4 bases, with 15 bases lying between them. The CDR3 consists of 16 residues.

This chain uses TRBV29-1 with TRBJ1-6; 7 bases are a match to TRBD1. The CDR3 runs 15 residues. The junction had 21 bases not matched to a gene; V was cut back by 7 bases and J by 15 bases. Germline CDR1 is SQVTM and CDR2 is ANQGSEA. CDR3 DNA sequence: TGCAGCGCCCGGGACAGCGATATTCTTAGCGGGGTCCTCCACTTT. It yields the protein CSARDSDILSGVLHF. Complete variable domain (other parts from reference TRBV29-1 and TRBJ1-6): SAVISQKPSRDICQRGTSLTIQCQVDSQVTMMFWYRQQPGQSLTLIATANQGSEATYESGFVIDKFPISRPNLTFSTLTVSNMSPEDSSIYLCSARDSDILSGVLHFGNGTRLTVT.

This clonotype occurred many times. The rearrangement uses TRBV20-1 and TRBJ2-5, with 7 bases that match TRBD1. This CDR3 region has 11 residues. J gave up 7 bases and V 7 bases, and 6 bases lay outside the gene matches. Looked up from germline, CDR1 is DFQATT and CDR2 is SNEGSKA (reference sequence). CDR3 sequence (DNA): TGCAGTGGACAGGGTACGGGGACCCAGTACTTC. Its protein product is CSGQGTGTQYF.

This clonotype was detected ten times or more. The J gene is TRBJ1-2, the V gene TRBV12-3 or TRBV12-4; TRBD1 agrees at 7 bases. V gave up 6 bases and J gave up 8 bases; unmatched junction bases: 15. This CDR3 is 15 amino acids long. CDR3 coding DNA: TGTGCCAGCAGCGCCCAGACAGGGACATCCAGCGGCTACACCTTC. It encodes CASSAQTGTSSGYTF.

This clonotype was observed at least ten times. V and J are TRBV20-1 and TRBJ2-3; 8 bases fit TRBD2. The CDR3 is made up of 15 amino acids. Germline V gives CDR1 DFQATT, CDR2 SNEGSKA (reference sequence). Trimming removed 3 bases from V and 0 bases from J; junction bases left unmatched: 5. The CDR3 DNA is TGCAGTGCTAGTGCTACTAGCGGTAGCACAGATACGCAGTATTTT. Encoded protein: CSASATSGSTDTQYF.

This clonotype has ten or more counts. The gene calls are TRBV20-1 and TRBJ1-1; 10 nucleotides agree with TRBD1. V gave up 5 bases and J gave up 5 bases; unmatched junction bases: 5. The CDR3 length is 13 residues. Germline assignment: CDR1 DFQATT and CDR2 SNEGSKA (reference sequence). CDR3 in amino acids: CSAWDRGGTEAFF. In DNA, the CDR3 is TGCAGTGCTTGGGACAGGGGTGGGACTGAAGCTTTCTTT.

This clonotype appeared many times. The rearrangement joins TRBV3-1 to TRBJ2-7; D not certain. CDR1 and CDR2 from the germline V gene are LGHDT and YNNKEL (reference sequence). Trimming took off 5 bases at V and 1 base at J, with 9 bases between the two ends. This CDR3 spans 13 amino acids. As DNA, the CDR3 is TGTGCCAGCAGCGGGCAGTTATCCTACGAGCAGTACTTC. This sequence encodes CASSGQLSYEQYF.

Concerning this clonotype: A single base separates this from a much larger clone, so it may be a read error. The rearrangement links TRBV27 to TRBJ1-1, with a weak D call TRBD1 (6 bases). Trimming stripped 0 bases from V and 4 bases from J, with 9 bases between. This CDR3 is 14 amino acids long. The germline V gene has CDR1 MNHEY and CDR2 SMNVEV (reference sequence). CDR3: CASSLSGASTEAFF. The DNA of the CDR3 is TGTGCCAGCAGTTTATCGGGGGCGAGCACTGAAGCTTTCTTT.

At least ten counts were recorded for this clonotype. The CDR3 DNA reads as TGTGCCAGCAGCCCGAGGGGGAGCTATGGCTACACCTTC. Its protein is CASSPRGSYGYTF. The chain is built from TRBV3-1 and TRBJ1-2, with D tentatively TRBD1 (6 bases). Looked up from germline, CDR1 is LGHDT and CDR2 is YNNKEL (reference sequence). V shed 4 bases and J shed 4 bases, with 10 bases lying between them. The CDR3 totals 13 residues. The whole variable domain, remainder taken from reference TRBV3-1 and TRBJ1-2, is DTAVSQTPKYLVTQMGNDKSIKCEQNLGHDTMYWYKQDSKKFLKIMFSYNNKELIINETVPNRFSPKSPDKAHLNLHINSLELGDSAVYFCASSPRGSYGYTFGSGTRLTVV.